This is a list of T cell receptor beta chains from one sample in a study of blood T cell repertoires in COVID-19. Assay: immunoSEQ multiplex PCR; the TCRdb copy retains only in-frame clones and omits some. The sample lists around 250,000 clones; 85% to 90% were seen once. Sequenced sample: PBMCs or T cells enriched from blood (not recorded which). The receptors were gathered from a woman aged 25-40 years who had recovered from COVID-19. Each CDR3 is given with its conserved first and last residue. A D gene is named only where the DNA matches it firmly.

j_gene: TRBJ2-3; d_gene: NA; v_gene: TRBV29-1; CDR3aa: CSVEAGRSTDTQYF
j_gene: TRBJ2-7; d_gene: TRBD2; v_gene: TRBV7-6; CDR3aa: CASSREPLAGVYEQYF
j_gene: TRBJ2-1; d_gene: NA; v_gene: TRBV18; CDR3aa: CASSPYQINEQFF
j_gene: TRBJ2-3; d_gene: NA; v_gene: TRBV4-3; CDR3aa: CASSQDLGADTQYF
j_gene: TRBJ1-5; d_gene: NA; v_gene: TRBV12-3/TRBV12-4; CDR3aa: CASGEINQPQHF
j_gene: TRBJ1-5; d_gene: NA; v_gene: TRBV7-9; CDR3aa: CASSFPGNQPQHF
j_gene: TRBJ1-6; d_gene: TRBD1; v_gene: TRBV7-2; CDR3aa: CASSLAGTGVRSPLHF
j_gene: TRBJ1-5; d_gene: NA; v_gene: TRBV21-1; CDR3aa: CASSKGEMGRNSNQPQHF
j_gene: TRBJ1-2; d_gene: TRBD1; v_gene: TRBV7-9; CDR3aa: CASSLGSGGGYGYTF
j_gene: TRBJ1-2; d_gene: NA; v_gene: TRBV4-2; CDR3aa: CASSPGQYGYTF
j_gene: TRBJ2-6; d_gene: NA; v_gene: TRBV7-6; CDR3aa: CASSQQGSGANVLTF
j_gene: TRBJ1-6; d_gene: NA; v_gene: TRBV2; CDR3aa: CASSLRQASSYNSPLHF
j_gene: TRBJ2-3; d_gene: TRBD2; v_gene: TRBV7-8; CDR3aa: CASSLAGGSQSQYF
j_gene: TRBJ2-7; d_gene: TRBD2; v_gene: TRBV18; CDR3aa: CASSPGLAGGGSYEQYF
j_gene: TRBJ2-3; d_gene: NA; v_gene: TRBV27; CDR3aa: CASGRSTDTQYF
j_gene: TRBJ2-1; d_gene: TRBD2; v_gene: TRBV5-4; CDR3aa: CASSSLAGGLNEQFF
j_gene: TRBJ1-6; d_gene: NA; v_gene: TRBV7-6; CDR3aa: CASSLERSSYNSPLHF
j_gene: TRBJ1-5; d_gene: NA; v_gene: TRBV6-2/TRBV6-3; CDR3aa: CASSYQGLSNQPQHF
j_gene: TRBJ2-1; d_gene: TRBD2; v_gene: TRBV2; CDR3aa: CASSVARLAEQFF
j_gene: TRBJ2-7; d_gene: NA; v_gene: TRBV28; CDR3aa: CASSSPGGRGIHEQYF
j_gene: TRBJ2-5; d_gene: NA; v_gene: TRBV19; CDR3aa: CASSIQGPMETQYF
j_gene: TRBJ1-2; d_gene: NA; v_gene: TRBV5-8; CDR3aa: CASSLIGGAANNYGYTF
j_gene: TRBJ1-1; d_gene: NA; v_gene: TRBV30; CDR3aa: CAWTWGVNTEAFF
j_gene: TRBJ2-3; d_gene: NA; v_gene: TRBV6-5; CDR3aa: CASSLPLGVTDTQYF
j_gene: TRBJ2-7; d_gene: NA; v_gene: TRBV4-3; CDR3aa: CASSQAGVRTEQYF
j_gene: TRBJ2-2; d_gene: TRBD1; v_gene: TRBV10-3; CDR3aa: CAISSGTGFNGYTGELFF
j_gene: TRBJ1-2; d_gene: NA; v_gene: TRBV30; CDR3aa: CAWGYNYGYTF
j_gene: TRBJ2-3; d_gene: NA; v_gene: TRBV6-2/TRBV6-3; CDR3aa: CASSYQGKRAGLDTQYF
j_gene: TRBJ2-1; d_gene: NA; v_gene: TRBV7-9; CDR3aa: CASSVRGSGNYNEQFF
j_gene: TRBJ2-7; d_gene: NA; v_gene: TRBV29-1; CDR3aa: CSVGQGRSYEQYF
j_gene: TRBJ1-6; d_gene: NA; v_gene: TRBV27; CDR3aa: CASIPTQGRGLALYNSPLHF
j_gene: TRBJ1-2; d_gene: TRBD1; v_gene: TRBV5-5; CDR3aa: CASTISSGQIIYGYTF
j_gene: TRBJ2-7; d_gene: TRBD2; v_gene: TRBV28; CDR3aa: CASRVAGVMNEQYF
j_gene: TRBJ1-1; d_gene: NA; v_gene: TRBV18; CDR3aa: CASSPREASLNTEAFF
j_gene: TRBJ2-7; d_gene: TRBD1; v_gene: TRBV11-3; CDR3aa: CASSLSGTGLGEQYF
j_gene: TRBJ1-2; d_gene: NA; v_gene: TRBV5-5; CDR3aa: CASSLGASIANYGYTF
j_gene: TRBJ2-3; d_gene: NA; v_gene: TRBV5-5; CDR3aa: CASSLGDSTDTQYF
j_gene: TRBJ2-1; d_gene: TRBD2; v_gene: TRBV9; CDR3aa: CASSPEGLADNEQFF
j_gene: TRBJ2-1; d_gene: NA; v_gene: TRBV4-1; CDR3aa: CASSPTFPEAEVSSSYNEQFF
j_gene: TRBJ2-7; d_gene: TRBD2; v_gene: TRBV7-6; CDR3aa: CAREREPSYEQYF
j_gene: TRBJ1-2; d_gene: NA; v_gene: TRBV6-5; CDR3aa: CASSVSKGLDGYTF
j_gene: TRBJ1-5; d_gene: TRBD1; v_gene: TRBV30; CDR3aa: CAGGQGQPQHF
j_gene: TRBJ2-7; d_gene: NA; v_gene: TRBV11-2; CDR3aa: CASSLEAGYEQYF
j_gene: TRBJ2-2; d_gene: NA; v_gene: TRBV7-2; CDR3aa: CASSLGGRAGELFF
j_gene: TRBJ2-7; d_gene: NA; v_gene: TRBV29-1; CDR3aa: CSVEGQGYEQYF